Below are 21 T cell receptor beta chains sequenced from a single sample in a study of blood T cells in healthy people across ages. Using a J-beta primer mix together with a sample-barcoded 5' primer, a second PCR was run for roughly 6 to 12 cycles. TCRdb reanalysed the 5' RACE reads using MiXCR and keeps one entry per CDR3 protein. The table shows about a million distinct CDR3 sequences, with around 54% occurring only once. The sequencing sample was made of blood. Every receptor here comes from an older woman in good health.

The chain employs TRBV27 and TRBJ2-1; 9 nucleotides line up with TRBD1. Germline V gene sequence: CDR1 MNHEY, CDR2 SMNVEV (reference sequence). This CDR3 is built from 15 residues. J gave up 5 bases and V 5 bases, and 7 bases lay outside the gene matches. The CDR3 sequence is CASSLRTGDHNEQFF. The CDR3 DNA reads as TGTGCCAGCAGTCTAAGGACAGGGGACCACAATGAGCAGTTCTTC.

This chain uses TRBV28 with TRBJ1-6, with D possibly being TRBD1 (6 bases). The CDR3 contains 18 residues. The ends were cut back, 2 bases at V and 7 bases at J, with 21 bases in the middle. CDR1 and CDR2 (germline): MDHEN, SYDVKM. CDR3 amino acids: CASSLPSGTGSLNSPLHF. CDR3 DNA: TGTGCCAGCAGTTTACCTTCGGGCACAGGGTCACTCAATTCACCCCTCCACTTT.

This clonotype was observed a few times. In nucleotides, the CDR3 is TGTGCCAGCAGCAGGAGCGGGAGATCAGATACGCAGTATTTT. Translated: CASSRSGRSDTQYF. The chain combines TRBV27 with TRBJ2-3, with 8 bases identical to TRBD2. V shed 6 bases and J 4 bases; nucleotides not matched to a gene: 6. The V gene's germline CDR1 is MNHEY and CDR2 SMNVEV (reference sequence). This CDR3 has 14 residues.

The table lists this clonotype with a few counts. The rearrangement links TRBV20-1 to TRBJ2-3, with TRBD2 identical over 8 bases. The J segment lost 3 bases and the V segment lost 7 bases, leaving 9 bases of the junction unmatched. The germline CDR1 and CDR2 sequences are DFQATT and SNEGSKA (reference sequence). This CDR3 comprises 14 residues. The CDR3 DNA reads as TGCAGTGTTACCACGGGACTAGGAACAGATACGCAGTATTTT. It translates to CSVTTGLGTDTQYF.

This chain links TRBV2 with TRBJ2-3; D is possibly TRBD2 (6 bases). CDR1 is SNHLY, CDR2 FYNNEI, per germline. V lost 6 bases to trimming and J lost 4 bases, with 14 bases between them. CDR3 length: 14 residues. The CDR3 protein is CASRKGGAPDTQYF. CDR3 sequence (DNA): TGTGCCAGCAGGAAAGGAGGGGCCCCAGATACGCAGTATTTT.

The V call is TRBV3-1, the J call TRBJ2-3; D gene ambiguous. The V end lost 6 bases, the J end lost 12 bases, and 16 bases lay between the germline ends. The V gene's germline CDR1 is LGHDT and CDR2 YNNKEL (reference sequence). The CDR3 sequence is 12 residues long. The CDR3 protein is CASSPIVGTQYF. Written as DNA, the CDR3 is TGTGCCAGCAGTCCCATAGTGGGTACACAGTATTTT.

The chain employs TRBV4-1 and TRBJ2-1; D could derive from TRBD1 or TRBD2 (7 bases each). This CDR3 comprises 15 residues. Looked up from germline, CDR1 is MGHRA and CDR2 is YSYEKL. Trimming removed 5 bases from V and 8 bases from J, with 19 bases in between. The CDR3, as DNA: TGCGCCAGCAGCAAGGGGGAGGGAGGGGGCGATGAGCAGTTCTTC. This sequence encodes CASSKGEGGGDEQFF.

This clonotype was counted ten times or more. V usage is TRBV20-1 and J usage is TRBJ2-1, with TRBD1 as a possible D gene (7 bases). Trimming removed 6 bases from V and 8 bases from J, with 20 bases in between. CDR1 is DFQATT, CDR2 SNEGSKA, per germline (reference sequence). The CDR3 length is 14 residues. This chain's CDR3 is CSAQTGRIVDEQFF. DNA for the CDR3: TGCAGTGCGCAGACAGGGAGGATTGTGGATGAGCAGTTCTTC.

This clonotype was detected a few times. Since the CDR3 does not end with the conserved phenylalanine or tryptophan, this likely comes from a read error. The chain links TRBV5-1 to TRBJ1-2; TRBD1 might be the D (6 bases). The ends were cut back, 1 base at V and 7 bases at J, with 14 bases in the middle. The CDR3 contains 14 residues. Germline V gene sequence: CDR1 SGHRS, CDR2 YFSETQ. CDR3 sequence reads: CASSLPGQPLGYTI. The CDR3 DNA reads as TGCGCCAGCAGCTTGCCAGGACAGCCTCTTGGCTACACCATC.

This clonotype was seen only a few times. The rearrangement joins TRBV20-1 to TRBJ1-2, with a weak D call TRBD1 (5 bases). Trimming pared 5 bases from V and 7 bases from J, leaving 14 bases between. This CDR3 spans 12 amino acids. Germline V gives CDR1 DFQATT, CDR2 SNEGSKA (reference sequence). CDR3 sequence reads: CSAPGWGSGYTF. CDR3 in DNA: TGCAGTGCTCCAGGGTGGGGGTCTGGCTACACCTTC.

The chain has TRBV2 and TRBJ2-7, with TRBD1 identical over 7 bases. Germline loops: CDR1 SNHLY, CDR2 FYNNEI. The CDR3 length is 13 residues. V was clipped by 10 bases and J by 6 bases; unmatched bases: 12. CDR3 region: CATKGQSPFEQYF. CDR3 DNA sequence: TGTGCCACTAAGGGACAGAGCCCCTTCGAGCAGTACTTC.

The V and J genes are TRBV15 and TRBJ1-3; no clear D. The CDR3 contains 12 residues. Trimming pared 4 bases from V and 0 bases from J, leaving 1 base between. From germline, CDR1 is LNHNV and CDR2 YYDKDF (reference sequence). The CDR3 DNA is TGTGCCACCAGCATCTCTGGAAACACCATATATTTT. Amino acids: CATSISGNTIYF.

This clonotype has only a few counts. The gene calls are TRBV10-3 and TRBJ2-7; possible D gene TRBD1, 5 bases. CDR3 length: 13 residues. V was cut by 10 bases and J by 3 bases, with 16 bases left in between. Germline CDR1 ENHRY, CDR2 SYGVKD. CDR3: CATQAGSGYEQYF. The CDR3 DNA sequence: TGTGCCACCCAAGCAGGGTCTGGCTACGAGCAGTACTTC.

The chain is built from TRBV6-2 or TRBV6-3 and TRBJ2-4; 12 bases line up with TRBD2. Germline loops: CDR1 MNHEY, CDR2 SVGEGT. V shed 2 bases and J 2 bases; nucleotides not matched to a gene: 4. This CDR3 is 17 amino acids long. The CDR3 DNA sequence: TGTGCCAGCAGTTACGGACTAGCGGGAACCACCAAAAACATTCAGTACTTC. It translates to CASSYGLAGTTKNIQYF.

A note on this clonotype: This may be a read error, as it is one base from a much larger clone. The chain links TRBV20-1 to TRBJ1-6; D not resolved. Germline-derived CDR1 and CDR2 are DFQATT and SNEGSKA (reference sequence). The V gene lost 0 bases and the J gene lost 0 bases, with 9 bases spanning the gap. The CDR3 is 16 residues long. The CDR3 sequence: CSARDQVPSYNSPLHF. CDR3 DNA: TGCAGTGCTAGAGATCAGGTCCCCTCCTATAATTCACCCCTCCACTTT.

V and J are TRBV20-1 and TRBJ2-7; the match to TRBD2 covers 11 bases. This CDR3 is built from 16 residues. Germline V CDR1 and CDR2: DFQATT, SNEGSKA (reference sequence). Germline trimming cut 0 bases from V and 6 bases from J; bases unmatched to any gene: 10. CDR3 coding DNA: TGCAGTGCTAGAGATAGACTAGCGGGATTCGTAGGCGAGCAGTACTTC. It codes for CSARDRLAGFVGEQYF.

The rearrangement joins TRBV15 to TRBJ2-4, with 7 nucleotides matching TRBD1. V was clipped by 2 bases and J by 13 bases; unmatched bases: 11. The CDR3 consists of 14 residues. Germline lookup yields CDR1 LNHNV and CDR2 YYDKDF (reference sequence). The CDR3 here is CATSRSTGREEQYF. CDR3 coding DNA: TGTGCCACCAGCAGATCGACAGGGCGCGAGGAGCAGTACTTC.

This clonotype was counted between two and nine times. V and J are TRBV2 and TRBJ2-7, with 9 bases lining up with TRBD1. CDR1 SNHLY and CDR2 FYNNEI come from the germline V gene. J was trimmed by 5 bases and V by 3 bases; bases with no gene match: 11. The CDR3 consists of 16 residues. In nucleotides, the CDR3 is TGTGCCAGCAGTGATCTCCAAAGGGACAGGGTTCACGAGCAGTACTTC. It codes for CASSDLQRDRVHEQYF.

There are many counts of this clonotype. The gene calls are TRBV10-3 and TRBJ1-5; no clear D. The V gene lost 2 bases and the J gene lost 4 bases, with 9 bases spanning the gap. Germline assignment: CDR1 ENHRY and CDR2 SYGVKD. The CDR3 length is 14 residues. CDR3 amino acids: CAISEARGNQPQHF. In nucleotides, the CDR3 is TGTGCCATCAGTGAGGCGCGGGGTAATCAGCCCCAGCATTTT.

This clonotype was counted at least ten times. The rearrangement uses TRBV29-1 and TRBJ1-3; D remains ambiguous. V shed 4 bases and J shed 4 bases, with 8 bases lying between them. The CDR3 is 12 amino acids. Per germline, CDR1 SQVTM and CDR2 ANQGSEA. The CDR3 DNA follows: TGCAGCGTTGTGTCAGTGGGAAACACCATATATTTT. Translation: CSVVSVGNTIYF. Filled out from reference TRBV29-1 and TRBJ1-3, the complete variable domain reads SAVISQKPSRDICQRGTSLTIQCQVDSQVTMMFWYRQQPGQSLTLIATANQGSEATYESGFVIDKFPISRPNLTFSTLTVSNMSPEDSSIYLCSVVSVGNTIYFGEGSWLTVV.

The genes are TRBV12-3 or TRBV12-4 and TRBJ1-6; a weak D match, TRBD1 (6 bases). V dropped 6 bases and J dropped 1 base, with 10 bases sitting between them. The length of the CDR3 is 15 residues. CDR3 sequence reads: CASSSRGSYNSPLHF. The DNA for the CDR3 is TGTGCCAGCAGCTCGAGGGGGTCCTATAATTCACCCCTCCACTTT.